The clone carrying this T cell receptor (beta chain) was recorded once. This sample stems from a study of regulatory T cells in long-lasting Graves disease. Study details: For under 3 months, newly diagnosed Graves' patients had been taking antithyroid drugs.

Time point in this sample: newly diagnosed GD, antithyroid drugs for less than 3 months. RNA from PBMCs was the source of the TCR library. It was an endocrinology department in Xi'an, China, that provided the patients. CDR3 size: 15 residues. Trimming left V 0 bases short and J 4 bases short, with 13 bases between. Germline assignment: CDR1 DFQATT and CDR2 SNEGSKA (reference sequence). Libraries of TCR beta came from iRepertoire HTBI primers plus Arm-PCR of CDR3 regions. MiXCR, run by TCRdb on the multiplex PCR reads, gives a single entry per CDR3 protein. The table lists some 220,000 distinct CDR3 sequences, roughly 19% of them singletons. The same data also contributed to another study, on T cells in Graves' hyperthyroidism and ophthalmopathy. Per that study: Each patient was aged 18 to 65 and had newly diagnosed hyperthyroidism of under 2 months' duration. Clinical symptoms, serum thyroxine and TRAb, thyroid ultrasound and orbital computed tomography were used for the diagnoses.

The V call is TRBV20-1, the J call TRBJ2-1, with D possibly matching TRBD2 (5 bases). The sample consisted of peripheral blood mononuclear cells (PBMCs), taken at new diagnosis, from a patient treated with antithyroid drugs. The sequence was obtained from a woman in her thirties with Graves disease. The CDR3 DNA reads as TGCAGTGCTAGAGATCCAGCGGTTGATTACAATGAGCAGTTCTTC. Translating gives CSARDPAVDYNEQFF.